Given below is one T cell receptor (delta chain) in context. A few counts support this clone. It has no known antigen specificity. No base qualities exist here, and no much larger clone lies one base off it. Thymic samples were depleted of alphabeta T cells, then CD3+ TCRVdelta1+ TCRVdelta2- thymocytes were FACS-sorted. The purity of the sorted Vdelta1+ thymocytes fell between roughly 97% and 99.6%. The thymic specimens were obtained from several paediatric patients, aged roughly 5 days to 15 months, who were having corrective cardiac surgery. After the thymic tissue was dispersed, mononuclear cells were isolated using a Histopaque-1077 density gradient. Staining used anti-TCRVdelta1 clone TS8.2, anti-TCRVdelta2 clone B6, anti-CD3 clone HIT3a and anti-TCRalphabeta clone IP26 antibodies. RNA extraction was carried out with the RNeasy mini kit, and reverse transcription was then done using Superscript III. Multiplex PCR was used to generate CDR3 amplicons, with pooled V-gene forward primers and a constant-region reverse primer carrying Illumina adaptor overhangs. After gel purification, the amplicons were indexed with Nextera index primers over roughly 8 extra PCR cycles and then purified using AMPure XP beads. Libraries were sequenced on an Illumina MiSeq with paired-end 250 bp reads, dual indexing and around 20% PhiX spike-in. Concerning the study's data processing: Reads were quality checked with FastQC, and TRG read pairs were merged with ea-utils fastq-join. Annotation of sequences was performed with IMGT/HighV-QUEST, only productive sequences with unambiguous V-gene assignment were retained, and clonotypes were defined by identical CDR3 sequence. For downstream analysis, VDJtools 1.1.1, tcR 2.2.3, Treemap and vegan Shannon diversity in R 3.4.4 were used. TCRdb called clones afresh from the public reads with CATT; identical DNA rows were later merged. What appears here as the V and J calls and clone size reflects TCRdb's work, not the paper's. This sample holds 21,000 or so delta-chain clones; 8% to 10% were observed only once. The ten largest clones represent less than 1% of the sample.

The data were obtained in a study of Vδ1+ human thymocytes (dated by TCRdb to 2017 to 2018). As for the study more broadly: mRNA-level TRG and TRD CDR3 repertoires of highly purified Vdelta1+ thymocytes from young children were characterised as a data resource. Earlier work had validated the multiplex-based CDR3 amplicon strategy against 5'RACE-based methods for generating CDR3 amplicons. Beyond this particular receptor, the publication reports: Although sort purity was high, about a fifth of thymic TRD sequences were Vdelta2 (with a few Vdelta3), in contrast to the peripheral blood Vdelta1+ controls. Many TRG clonotypes were shared between donors (up to about 6.9x10^3), whereas TRD repertoires were essentially private (max roughly 120 shared). Because unexpected Vdelta2 sequences could lead to misinterpretation of bulk repertoire data, the authors recommended using highly purified populations and single-cell validation. The thymic TRG and TRD repertoires appeared highly polyclonal, with Gaussian CDR3 length distributions, in contrast to the oligoclonal repertoires of peripheral blood. No clustering by age or sex was observed, so analyses did not stratify donors by these variables.

Measured from the cysteine to the phenylalanine, the CDR3 is 18 residues long. The read is trimmed to its CDR3 DNA, 54 bases read in frame from base 1. The V and J ends are trimmed by 0 bases and 1 base, leaving 18 bases between them. CDR1 and CDR2, looked up from the germline V gene, are TSWWSYY and QGS. This receptor was taken from a child in the first two years of life who had congenital heart surgery. The sequenced material came from Vdelta1+ gamma-delta thymocytes from the thymus. What the cell subset or site label conveys for this sample: FACS-sorted CD3+ TCRalphabeta- TCRVdelta1+ TCRVdelta2- thymocytes. Recombination joined TRDV1 with TRDJ1, with no confidently assigned D gene. The DNA sequence reads TGTGCTCTTGGGGAACTGCCCCCCCGTGGGCGGGGCACCGATAAACTCATCTTT. Translated, it reads CALGELPPRGRGTDKLIF.